The 14 T cell receptor beta chains in this list originate from one sample, sequenced in a study of vaccination and CD4 T cells after COVID-19. The treatment: approximately nine-day PBMC culture with coronavirus spike peptide pools or control peptides (ViraFEST assay). No cognate antigen is known for these TCRs. At the Johns Hopkins FTIC core, DNA taken from cultured CD4+ T cells was sequenced by way of the Oncomine TCR Beta short-read assay. Each CDR3 protein gets one entry after TCRdb re-called the PCR reads with MiXCR. The data contain about 17,000 distinct CDR3 sequences, over 30% of them singletons. The sequencing sample was made of CD4+ T cells from blood, cultured in vitro. The receptors derive from a human donor who had recovered from COVID-19.

The chain has TRBV12-3 or TRBV12-4 and TRBJ2-7, with D possibly being TRBD1 (7 bases). V lost 3 bases to trimming and J lost 1 base, with 13 bases between them. The CDR3 has 15 amino acids. CDR3 protein: CASSLGGQRSYEQYF. The DNA for the CDR3 is TGTGCCAGCAGTTTGGGGGGACAGAGATCCTACGAGCAGTACTTC.

The J gene is TRBJ1-2, the V gene TRBV7-2, with D unclear. The germline V gene encodes CDR1 SGHTA and CDR2 FQGNSA. V lost 5 bases to trimming and J lost 5 bases, with 9 bases between them. The CDR3 length is 12 residues. This CDR3 reads CASSLGPYGYTF. CDR3 DNA: TGTGCCAGCAGCCTCGGGCCTTATGGCTACACCTTC.

This rearrangement joins TRBV24-1 to TRBJ1-1; the D is unclear. The CDR3 extends over 13 amino acids. V was clipped by 4 bases and J by 6 bases, with 11 bases between them. CDR1 and CDR2 from the germline V gene are KGHDR and SFDVKD. The CDR3 loop is CATSDPDTAEAFF. Written as DNA, the CDR3 is TGTGCCACCAGTGACCCAGACACGGCTGAAGCTTTCTTT.

This clonotype was seen a handful of times. V gene TRBV19 combines with J gene TRBJ1-1, with a weak D call TRBD1 (6 bases). CDR3 length equals 13 residues. Trimming shortened V by 6 bases and J by 5 bases, and 13 bases separated the two germline ends. Looked up from germline, CDR1 is LNHDA and CDR2 is SQIVND (reference sequence). CDR3 nucleotide sequence: TGTGCCAGTAGACGACAGGACCTGACTGAAGCTTTCTTT. Translating gives CASRRQDLTEAFF.

The chain combines TRBV20-1 with TRBJ2-3, with 9 nucleotides matching TRBD2. The V gene's germline CDR1 is DFQATT and CDR2 SNEGSKA (reference sequence). The CDR3 totals 17 residues. V lost 1 base to trimming and J lost 2 bases; unmatched junction nucleotides: 10. CDR3 residues: CSARASWLAGNTDTQYF. CDR3 in DNA: TGCAGTGCTAGAGCCTCGTGGCTAGCGGGAAACACAGATACGCAGTATTTT.

The V and J genes are TRBV19 and TRBJ2-5, with a weak D call TRBD1 (7 bases). V was clipped by 6 bases and J by 4 bases, with 15 bases between them. This CDR3 spans 14 amino acids. Germline CDR1 LNHDA, CDR2 SQIVND (reference sequence). This chain's CDR3 is CASSLRGRGETQYF. CDR3 bases: TGTGCCAGTAGCCTTAGGGGGCGGGGAGAGACCCAGTACTTC.

A few counts support this clonotype. The CDR3 is CASSPTSGNPDTQYF. In DNA, the CDR3 is TGTGCCAGCAGTCCGACTAGCGGGAACCCAGATACGCAGTATTTT. This rearrangement joins TRBV2 to TRBJ2-3; 11 nucleotides align to TRBD2. The CDR3 is made up of 15 amino acids. V shed 5 bases and J 4 bases; nucleotides not matched to a gene: 5. Germline V gene sequence: CDR1 SNHLY, CDR2 FYNNEI.

This clonotype appeared a few times. This sequence joins TRBV6-1 and TRBJ2-3; TRBD1 agrees at 9 bases. The CDR3 is 16 residues long. V shed 7 bases, J shed 2 bases, and the junction held 10 bases outside the gene matches. Germline values: CDR1 MNHNS, CDR2 SASEGT. This CDR3 is CASTPTGGVITDTQYF. CDR3 in DNA: TGTGCCAGCACTCCAACAGGGGGCGTGATCACAGATACGCAGTATTTT.

This clonotype was observed a handful of times. V usage is TRBV7-9 and J usage is TRBJ2-7, with D perhaps TRBD2 (6 bases). Per germline, CDR1 SEHNR and CDR2 FQNEAQ (reference sequence). Trimming pared 4 bases from V and 3 bases from J, leaving 16 bases between. This CDR3 region has 15 residues. Here the CDR3 reads CASSSRGGRDYEQYF. Written as DNA, the CDR3 is TGTGCCAGCAGCTCCCGGGGAGGCCGCGACTACGAGCAGTACTTC.

In its sample, this clonotype was seen a few times. CDR3 DNA: TGCAGTGCTATACAGGGGGTAGGCAGAAACACCATATATTTT. Translating it yields CSAIQGVGRNTIYF. This chain uses TRBV20-1 with TRBJ1-3; TRBD1 agrees at 8 bases. CDR1 and CDR2 from the germline V gene are DFQATT and SNEGSKA (reference sequence). This CDR3 is built from 14 residues. The V segment lost 4 bases and the J segment 5 bases; nucleotides outside the gene matches: 7.

The chain couples TRBV5-4 to TRBJ2-3; the match to TRBD2 covers 9 bases. The CDR3 sequence is 14 residues long. V gave up 5 bases and J gave up 5 bases; unmatched junction bases: 6. Germline-derived CDR1 and CDR2 are SGHNT and YYREEE (reference sequence). The CDR3 DNA reads TGTGCCAGCAGACCGACTAGCGGAGGAGATACGCAGTATTTT. Translating gives CASRPTSGGDTQYF.

The genes are TRBV19 and TRBJ1-5; TRBD1 matches at 7 bases. The germline CDR1 and CDR2 sequences are LNHDA and SQIVND (reference sequence). This CDR3 is built from 14 residues. V lost 4 bases, J lost 4 bases, and 4 bases stayed unmatched. This CDR3 reads CASSRLQGNQPQHF. The CDR3 DNA is TGTGCCAGTAGTAGGTTACAGGGGAATCAGCCCCAGCATTTT.

The chain employs TRBV6-1 and TRBJ2-3; no firm D call. Germline V gives CDR1 MNHNS, CDR2 SASEGT. The CDR3 consists of 12 residues. V was clipped by 7 bases and J by 4 bases, with 9 bases between them. The CDR3 loop reads CASTWEADTQYF. CDR3 sequence (DNA): TGTGCCAGCACGTGGGAAGCAGATACGCAGTATTTT.

In this sample, this clonotype turned up a few times. The chain couples TRBV7-3 to TRBJ2-2; D unclear. Trimming removed 5 bases at V and 0 bases at J, with 4 bases between. CDR1 and CDR2 from the germline V gene are SGHTA and FQGTGA. The CDR3 is made up of 13 amino acids. Here the CDR3 reads CASSPTNTGELFF. Here the CDR3 DNA reads TGTGCCAGCAGCCCAACGAACACCGGGGAGCTGTTTTTT.